Following are 12 T cell receptor beta chains from one sample sequenced in a study of beta chain features in type 1 diabetes. Since all of the isolated RNA was reverse transcribed, expressed TCRB transcripts were what got sequenced. Data came from immunoSEQ multiplex PCR; TCRdb stores just in-frame clones and leaves some out. This sample has a few hundred thousand clones, with approximately 12% found just once. Material: naive CD4+ T cells from blood. The receptors stem from a young man in good health.

This clone was counted ten times or more. The V and J genes are TRBV7-9 and TRBJ1-5; 7 nucleotides align to TRBD1. With 5 bases clipped from V and 3 bases from J, the junction kept 7 bases outside the gene matches. The CDR3 runs to 15 residues. Per the germline V gene, CDR1 is SEHNR and CDR2 is FQNEAQ (reference sequence). The CDR3 region has the DNA TGTGCCAGCAGCCGGGACAGTTGGTACAATCAGCCCCAGCATTTT. It encodes CASSRDSWYNQPQHF.

The CDR3 reads CASSPGGEEPQHF. DNA of the CDR3: TGTGCCAGCTCACCAGGAGGGGAAGAGCCCCAGCATTTT. The rearrangement joins TRBV18 to TRBJ1-5; TRBD1 is a possible D gene (5 bases). The CDR3 sequence is 13 residues long. V was clipped by 2 bases and J by 8 bases, with 10 bases between them. CDR1 and CDR2 (germline): KGHSH, LQKENI.

This clone showed up just a few times. The chain links TRBV4-1 to TRBJ2-2; 14 bases match TRBD2. The ends lost 0 bases at V and 6 bases at J; junction bases unmatched: 3. Germline V gives CDR1 MGHRA, CDR2 YSYEKL. The CDR3 length is 17 residues. CDR3 in amino acids: CASSQEGLAGVSGELFF. As DNA, the CDR3 is TGCGCCAGCAGCCAAGAGGGACTAGCGGGAGTATCCGGGGAGCTGTTTTTT.

The V gene is TRBV27, the J gene TRBJ1-6; 7 bases align to TRBD1. Germline-derived CDR1 and CDR2 are MNHEY and SMNVEV (reference sequence). The ends lost 7 bases at V and 4 bases at J; junction bases unmatched: 10. The CDR3 is made up of 16 amino acids. The CDR3 DNA follows: TGTGCCAGCACCCTCGTTGGGACAGTATATAATTCACCCCTCCACTTT. This codes for CASTLVGTVYNSPLHF.

This clone occurred many times. The chain's CDR3 is CSVQDRTTDTQYF. CDR3 coding DNA: TGCAGCGTTCAGGACAGAACAACAGATACGCAGTATTTT. This chain connects TRBV29-1 to TRBJ2-3; D possibly corresponds to TRBD1 (6 bases). Germline CDR1 is SQVTM and CDR2 is ANQGSEA. The V and J ends lost 5 bases and 3 bases respectively, with 12 bases between them. This CDR3 has 13 residues.

Only a few counts were recorded for this clone. This rearrangement joins TRBV11-2 to TRBJ2-3; no clear D gene. The CDR3 covers 16 residues. Trimming cost V 1 base and J 1 base, with 12 bases left between them. CDR1 SGHAT and CDR2 FQNNGV come from the germline V gene. CDR3 in DNA: TGTGCCAGCAGCTTAGGGGTCCAGGTTCGCACAGATACGCAGTATTTT. This encodes CASSLGVQVRTDTQYF.

Only a few counts were recorded for this clone. The chain couples TRBV29-1 to TRBJ1-2, with TRBD1 matching over 8 bases. V gave up 1 base and J gave up 8 bases; unmatched junction bases: 6. Germline V gene data show CDR1 as SQVTM and CDR2 as ANQGSEA. The CDR3 runs 13 residues. The CDR3 reads CSVEVVRGRGYTF. Here the CDR3 DNA reads TGCAGCGTTGAAGTGGTCAGGGGGCGCGGCTACACCTTC.

The table lists this clone with a few counts. The J gene is TRBJ1-1, the V gene TRBV7-2; weak D call: TRBD1 (6 bases). The length of the CDR3 is 12 residues. CDR1 is SGHTA, CDR2 FQGNSA, per germline. Trimming pared 5 bases from V and 3 bases from J, leaving 7 bases between. CDR3 DNA sequence: TGTGCCAGCAGCCGGACAGACACTGAAGCTTTCTTT. This sequence encodes CASSRTDTEAFF.

This clone was counted a few times. The J gene is TRBJ1-3, the V gene TRBV29-1; D gene unclear. Germline V gene lookup returns CDR1 SQVTM and CDR2 ANQGSEA. The germline V and J ends were trimmed by 7 bases and 4 bases, with 8 bases remaining between them. The CDR3 spans 11 residues. CDR3 residues: CSAFEGNTIYF. The CDR3 DNA reads TGCAGCGCCTTCGAGGGAAACACCATATATTTT.

There are many counts of this clone. This chain uses TRBV29-1 with TRBJ2-1; tentatively, D is TRBD2 (6 bases). Germline values: CDR1 SQVTM, CDR2 ANQGSEA. Trimming took 4 bases from V and 10 from J, leaving 14 bases between them. This CDR3 spans 12 amino acids. The CDR3 DNA reads TGCAGCGTTGGGGAGATTGGAGGGGAGCAGTTCTTC. Translated: CSVGEIGGEQFF.

In this sample, this clone turned up a few times. V usage is TRBV6-1 and J usage is TRBJ1-2, with 7 bases lining up with TRBD1. CDR1 and CDR2 from the germline V gene are MNHNS and SASEGT. With V trimmed by 4 bases and J by 4 bases, 6 bases remained unmatched. The CDR3 totals 14 residues. The CDR3 DNA reads TGTGCCAGCAGTGTGACAGGGAAGGGCTATGGCTACACCTTC. Residues: CASSVTGKGYGYTF.

The chain links TRBV6-6 to TRBJ2-3, with 12 bases lining up with TRBD2. The germline CDR1 and CDR2 sequences are MNHNY and SVGAGI (reference sequence). The CDR3 runs to 16 residues. V dropped 2 bases and J dropped 1; count of bases not matched to a gene: 1. CDR3 protein: CASSYRTSGGTDTQYF. The CDR3, as DNA: TGTGCCAGCAGTTACCGGACTAGCGGGGGCACAGATACGCAGTATTTT.